One and the same sample provided the 21 T cell receptor beta chains below, sequenced in a study of T cells in Graves' hyperthyroidism and ophthalmopathy. From RNA transcripts, TCR beta CDR3 regions were amplified. HTBI primers were used for first-round RT-PCR of the TCR CDR3. TCRdb redid the calling of the multiplex PCR reads with MiXCR, one entry per CDR3 protein. The table has 750,000 to 950,000 distinct CDR3 sequences, around 39% seen once. Sequenced input: blood. Receptors originate from a man younger than 35 with Graves' hyperthyroidism.

The chain combines TRBV15 with TRBJ2-7, with a tentative D call TRBD1 (5 bases). CDR1 is LNHNV, CDR2 YYDKDF, per germline (reference sequence). The CDR3 spans 14 residues. The V gene lost 3 bases and the J gene lost 4 bases, with 13 bases spanning the gap. CDR3 sequence: CATSSLTPGYEQYF. The CDR3 region has the DNA TGTGCCACCAGCAGCCTAACCCCAGGGTACGAGCAGTACTTC.

This sequence joins TRBV29-1 and TRBJ2-7, with D possibly being TRBD2 (5 bases). Between the trimmed V and J ends, which lost 0 bases and 4 bases, there was a span of 16 bases. The CDR3 has 15 residues. Germline loops: CDR1 SQVTM, CDR2 ANQGSEA. The CDR3: CSVEDETGSDYEQYF. The DNA for the CDR3 is TGCAGCGTTGAAGATGAGACGGGGAGTGATTACGAGCAGTACTTC.

Remarks on this clonotype: A much larger clone lies a single base off, so this may be a read error. As DNA, the CDR3 is TGTGCCAGCGGCAAAGGGGACCAGCCCCAGCATTTT. The encoded protein is CASGKGDQPQHF. The rearrangement uses TRBV9 and TRBJ1-5; a weak D match, TRBD1 (5 bases). The length of the CDR3 is 12 residues. The V end lost 7 bases, the J end lost 7 bases, and 12 bases lay between the germline ends. CDR1 and CDR2 (germline): SGDLS, YYNGEE. Variable domain in full (rest from reference TRBV9 and TRBJ1-5): DSGVTQTPKHLITATGQRVTLRCSPRSGDLSVYWYQQSLDQGLQFLIQYYNGEERAKGNILERFSAQQFPDLHSELNLSSLELGDSALYFCASGKGDQPQHFGDGTRLSIL.

This clonotype showed up just a few times. The chain couples TRBV10-3 to TRBJ1-5; 9 positions agree with TRBD1. V shed 10 bases, J shed 9 bases, and the junction held 13 bases outside the gene matches. The CDR3 extends over 14 amino acids. The germline V gene has CDR1 ENHRY and CDR2 SYGVKD. The CDR3 here is CASTRGQGRGPQHF. CDR3 sequence (DNA): TGTGCCAGCACTAGGGGACAGGGAAGAGGGCCCCAGCATTTT.

This clonotype has only a few counts. The rearrangement uses TRBV2 and TRBJ2-2; the D is unclear. The CDR3 spans 15 residues. The germline gives CDR1 SNHLY, CDR2 FYNNEI. Between the trimmed V and J ends, which lost 5 bases and 2 bases, there was a span of 12 bases. Here the CDR3 DNA reads TGTGCCAGCAGTAACCGTTTTACCAACACCGGGGAGCTGTTTTTT. Its translation: CASSNRFTNTGELFF.

The J gene is TRBJ2-5, the V gene TRBV6-1; D is ambiguous. Germline CDR1 is MNHNS and CDR2 is SASEGT. With 6 bases removed from V and 3 bases from J, the gap between germline ends came to 14 bases. The CDR3 sequence is 14 residues long. Written as DNA, the CDR3 is TGTGCCAGCAGCCCCGGACGGAAAAAAGAGACCCAGTACTTC. Residues: CASSPGRKKETQYF.

This clonotype was found a few times. The J gene is TRBJ1-6, the V gene TRBV7-8; D remains ambiguous. V was clipped by 1 base and J by 6 bases, with 13 bases between them. The germline CDR1 and CDR2 sequences are SGHVS and FQNEAQ. The CDR3 has 16 amino acids. Here the CDR3 reads CASSLEGGVFNSPLHF. CDR3 nucleotide sequence: TGTGCCAGCAGCTTAGAGGGAGGCGTTTTTAATTCACCCCTCCACTTT.

This clonotype was counted many times. The chain combines TRBV10-2 with TRBJ2-5; D gene uncertain. Looked up from germline, CDR1 is WSHSY and CDR2 is SAAADI. The V and J ends lost 6 bases and 2 bases respectively, with 7 bases between them. The CDR3 covers 12 residues. DNA of the CDR3: TGCGCCAGCAGAGGCAGTCAAGAGACCCAGTACTTC. Amino acids: CASRGSQETQYF.

The CDR3 region has the DNA TGCGCCAGCAAGGAACAGGGGGCGAGGGAGACCCAGTACTTC. Encoded protein: CASKEQGARETQYF. This sequence joins TRBV5-1 and TRBJ2-5, with 9 bases lining up with TRBD1. The CDR3 extends over 14 amino acids. J lost 5 bases, V lost 6 bases, and 8 bases had no gene match. The germline CDR1 and CDR2 sequences are SGHRS and YFSETQ.

In this sample, this clonotype turned up many times. This chain links TRBV10-3 with TRBJ2-2, with a weak D call TRBD2 (6 bases). Germline V gives CDR1 ENHRY, CDR2 SYGVKD. With 4 bases removed from V and 0 bases from J, the gap between germline ends came to 15 bases. This CDR3 comprises 17 residues. CDR3 loop: CAISVIKRVANTGELFF. The DNA for the CDR3 is TGTGCCATCAGTGTGATTAAGCGGGTCGCGAACACCGGGGAGCTGTTTTTT.

This clonotype occurred many times. The rearrangement uses TRBV29-1 and TRBJ1-4; weak D call: TRBD1 (5 bases). Germline CDR1 and CDR2: SQVTM and ANQGSEA. This CDR3 is 12 amino acids long. Trimming took off 6 bases at V and 7 bases at J, with 12 bases between the two ends. As DNA, the CDR3 is TGCAGCGTACAGGAGAAGGGTGAAAAACTGTTTTTT. Amino acid sequence: CSVQEKGEKLFF.

This clonotype was picked up one time. The CDR3 loop reads CASSEKVTGREETQYF. The CDR3 region has the DNA TGTGCCAGCAGTGAGAAGGTGACAGGGAGGGAAGAGACCCAGTACTTC. The rearrangement links TRBV2 to TRBJ2-5; D tentatively reads TRBD1 or TRBD2 (7 bases each). The CDR3 loop spans 16 amino acids. Looked up from germline, CDR1 is SNHLY and CDR2 is FYNNEI. The V end lost 3 bases, the J end lost 3 bases, and 17 bases lay between the germline ends.

A note on this clonotype: A clone one base away is much larger, so this may be a read error. The chain carries TRBV7-2 and TRBJ1-4, with D possibly being TRBD1 (6 bases). This CDR3 has 14 residues. The germline gives CDR1 SGHTA, CDR2 FQGNSA. The DNA for the CDR3 is TGTGCCACCAGCCGGACAGTAAGCGGTGAAAAACTGTTTTTT. It yields the protein CATSRTVSGEKLFF.

In this sample, this clonotype turned up many times. The CDR3 coding sequence is TGTGCCAGCAGCGTAGAGGGGACTGGAAACACCATATATTTT. Amino acids: CASSVEGTGNTIYF. This chain uses TRBV9 with TRBJ1-3; possibly TRBD1 for D (5 bases). V lost 0 bases to trimming and J lost 2 bases, with 6 bases between them. The CDR3 contains 14 residues. The germline V gene encodes CDR1 SGDLS and CDR2 YYNGEE.

The chain has TRBV12-3 or TRBV12-4 and TRBJ2-5; TRBD1 or TRBD2 may be the D gene (7 bases each). The V and J ends lost 6 bases and 5 bases respectively, with 19 bases between them. This CDR3 has 15 residues. The CDR3 region has the DNA TGTGCCAGCAGAGATAGACAGGGACTACTGGAGACCCAGTACTTC. Protein sequence: CASRDRQGLLETQYF.

Worth noting for this clonotype: The germline gene is not matched at one end of the junction; a read error may be the cause. CDR3 bases: TGCGCCAGCAGCCAAGAGGGACATACTCAGGAAGCTGAAGCTTTCTTT. Amino acids: CASSQEGHTQEAEAFF. The chain combines TRBV7-9 with TRBJ1-1; tentative D call: TRBD1 (6 bases). Looked up from germline, CDR1 is SEHNR and CDR2 is FQNEAQ (reference sequence). The CDR3 is made up of 16 amino acids. Full variable domain (rest looked up from reference TRBV7-9 and TRBJ1-1): DTGVSQNPRHKITKRGQNVTFRCDPISEHNRLYWYRQTLGQGPEFLTYFQNEAQLEKSRLLSDRFSAERPKGSFSTLEIQRTEQGDSAMYLCASSQEGHTQEAEAFFGQGTRLTVV.

The V and J genes are TRBV11-2 and TRBJ1-4; D is undetermined. The germline V and J ends were trimmed by 3 bases and 11 bases, with 7 bases remaining between them. CDR1 and CDR2 from the germline V gene are SGHAT and FQNNGV. The CDR3 length is 11 residues. The chain's CDR3 is CASSFTGKLFF. Here the CDR3 DNA reads TGTGCCAGCAGCTTTACCGGGAAACTGTTTTTT.

J is TRBJ1-2 and V is TRBV20-1, with 8 bases matching TRBD1. The V and J ends lost 5 bases and 7 bases, in that order; junction bases with no gene match: 6. This CDR3 region has 12 residues. Looked up from germline, CDR1 is DFQATT and CDR2 is SNEGSKA (reference sequence). DNA of the CDR3: TGCAGTGCTCCAGGACAGGGAGGTGGCTACACCTTC. Protein: CSAPGQGGGYTF.

To note about this clonotype: Germline is not matched at one junction end, which may reflect a read error. The J gene is TRBJ2-2, the V gene TRBV7-9; D might be TRBD2 (5 bases). This CDR3 has 15 residues. Germline V gene lookup returns CDR1 SEHNR and CDR2 FQNEAQ (reference sequence). CDR3 coding DNA: TGTGCCAGCAGCTTCAGAACTTCCAACACCGGGGAGCTGTCTTTT. Protein product: CASSFRTSNTGELSF.

The J gene is TRBJ1-2, the V gene TRBV6-1; D is unresolved. Trimming pared 3 bases from V and 6 bases from J, leaving 8 bases between. Per germline, CDR1 MNHNS and CDR2 SASEGT. The CDR3 has 12 amino acids. Written as DNA, the CDR3 is TGTGCCAGCAGTGAGTTCACAAATGGCTACACCTTC. It codes for CASSEFTNGYTF.

The CDR3, as DNA: TGTGCCAGCAGCGTAGCAGCATTATCCTACGAGCAGTACTTC. It specifies CASSVAALSYEQYF. This rearrangement joins TRBV9 to TRBJ2-7; D ambiguous. V was shortened by 0 bases and J by 1 base, with 8 bases between the two germline ends. The CDR3 sequence is 14 residues long. CDR1 is SGDLS, CDR2 YYNGEE, per germline.